This entry lists 22 T cell receptor beta chains sequenced from one sample in a study of blood T cells in healthy people across ages. Next came a second PCR, run for about 7 to 12 cycles, which used a sample-barcoded 5' primer along with a J-beta primer mix. One entry per CDR3 protein results from TCRdb running MiXCR on the 5' RACE reads. Seen here are 780,000 or so distinct CDR3 sequences, about 61% observed once, and the top ten hold roughly 26%. Sample: blood. Receptor source: a man aged 40-55 years in good health.

The rearrangement links TRBV5-6 to TRBJ2-6; TRBD1 aligns across 7 bases. The CDR3 is 17 amino acids. Per germline, CDR1 SGHDT and CDR2 YYEEEE. V shed 2 bases, J shed 2 bases, and the junction held 7 bases outside the gene matches. The CDR3 is CASSFFDREAGANVLTF. The DNA for the CDR3 is TGTGCCAGCAGCTTCTTCGACAGGGAAGCTGGGGCCAACGTCCTGACTTTC.

This chain uses TRBV7-3 with TRBJ2-5; 7 bases line up with TRBD1. This CDR3 region has 14 residues. Germline CDR1 and CDR2: SGHTA and FQGTGA. The trim removed 8 bases at V and 5 bases at J, leaving 11 bases unmatched. The CDR3 bases are TGTGCCAGCTCGGTACAGGGGTCAGGCGAGACCCAGTACTTC. Translation gives CASSVQGSGETQYF.

The rearrangement joins TRBV9 to TRBJ1-3, with a tentative D call TRBD1 (5 bases). The CDR3 sequence is 16 residues long. In germline, CDR1 is SGDLS, CDR2 YYNGEE. V lost 0 bases and J 4 bases, leaving 14 bases between the germline ends. This CDR3 reads CASSVGWGSAGNTIYF. The CDR3 DNA reads as TGTGCCAGCAGCGTAGGTTGGGGGTCGGCCGGAAACACCATATATTTT.

The chain employs TRBV29-1 and TRBJ1-2; D call uncertain. This CDR3 has 11 residues. Between the trimmed V and J ends, which lost 7 bases and 0 bases, there was a span of 6 bases. In germline, CDR1 is SQVTM, CDR2 ANQGSEA. The CDR3 protein is CSEFTNYGYTF. Written as DNA, the CDR3 is TGCAGCGAATTTACTAACTATGGCTACACCTTC. Supplemented by reference TRBV29-1 and TRBJ1-2, the full variable domain reads SAVISQKPSRDICQRGTSLTIQCQVDSQVTMMFWYRQQPGQSLTLIATANQGSEATYESGFVIDKFPISRPNLTFSTLTVSNMSPEDSSIYLCSEFTNYGYTFGSGTRLTVV.

The chain combines TRBV12-3 or TRBV12-4 with TRBJ2-7; the D is unclear. The J call may be incorrect, as the DNA end agrees better with TRBJ2-5. This CDR3 is 14 amino acids long. In nucleotides, the CDR3 is TGTGCCAGCACCCCACCCAGTGGGTCTGAGACCCAGTACTTC. As protein: CASTPPSGSETQYF.

The chain employs TRBV7-9 and TRBJ2-1; weak D call: TRBD1 (6 bases). The germline gives CDR1 SEHNR, CDR2 FQNEAQ (reference sequence). The CDR3 has 15 residues. Trimming left V 5 bases short and J 2 bases short, with 13 bases between. The CDR3 coding sequence is TGTGCCAGCAGCCAAACAGGGATGACCTACAATGAGCAGTTCTTC. Translation gives CASSQTGMTYNEQFF.

The V call is TRBV24-1, the J call TRBJ2-3, with 9 bases aligning to TRBD1. The CDR3 extends over 15 amino acids. V dropped 3 bases and J dropped 4; count of bases not matched to a gene: 4. Germline V CDR1 and CDR2: KGHDR, SFDVKD. The CDR3 protein is CATSDRQGGADTQYF. The CDR3 DNA reads as TGTGCCACCAGTGATCGACAGGGGGGCGCAGATACGCAGTATTTT.

A word on this clonotype: This CDR3 fails to terminate in the conserved phenylalanine or tryptophan, so it likely reflects a read error. V is TRBV7-9 and J is TRBJ1-2; D is uncertain. The germline V and J ends were trimmed by 5 bases and 5 bases, with 15 bases remaining between them. Germline CDR1 and CDR2: SEHNR and FQNEAQ (reference sequence). The CDR3 consists of 14 residues. The CDR3 loop is CASSPRTEQYGYTI. The CDR3 DNA is TGTGCCAGCAGCCCTAGGACGGAACAGTATGGCTACACCATC.

CDR3 protein: CALEREVGQPQHF. CDR3 in DNA: TGTGCCTTGGAGCGGGAAGTTGGTCAGCCCCAGCATTTT. V gene TRBV30 combines with J gene TRBJ1-5; D remains unclear. Germline V gene data show CDR1 as GTSNPN and CDR2 as SVGIG (reference sequence). The CDR3 has 13 amino acids. The V end lost 7 bases, the J end lost 6 bases, and 16 bases lay between the germline ends.

V gene TRBV15 combines with J gene TRBJ2-7; no firm D call. V lost 5 bases and J lost 7, with 21 bases in between. From germline, CDR1 is LNHNV and CDR2 YYDKDF (reference sequence). The CDR3 totals 15 residues. The CDR3 loop is CATSLDPSGRDEQYF. The DNA for the CDR3 is TGTGCCACCAGCCTCGATCCCTCGGGTAGGGATGAGCAGTACTTC.

This chain connects TRBV5-1 to TRBJ2-5, with D possibly TRBD1 on 5 matching bases. Per the germline V gene, CDR1 is SGHRS and CDR2 is YFSETQ. The CDR3 covers 15 residues. V lost 2 bases and J 3 bases, leaving 14 bases between the germline ends. The CDR3 protein is CASSFARAREETQYF. DNA for the CDR3: TGCGCCAGCAGCTTTGCCAGGGCTAGAGAAGAGACCCAGTACTTC.

The V gene is TRBV12-3 or TRBV12-4, the J gene TRBJ1-2; the D gene is possibly TRBD1 (5 bases). V was pared by 3 bases and J by 6 bases, with 17 bases between. The CDR3 is 15 residues long. The CDR3 here is CASSFAQGAWHGYTF. The CDR3, as DNA: TGTGCCAGCAGTTTCGCTCAGGGAGCCTGGCATGGCTACACCTTC.

This clonotype has more than one count but fewer than ten. A much bigger clone sits one base away, suggesting this may be a read error. The chain links TRBV9 to TRBJ2-3; D remains unclear. CDR1 is SGDLS and CDR2 is YYNGEE in the germline V gene. V dropped 3 bases and J dropped 1 base, with 6 bases sitting between them. The CDR3 length is 13 residues. CDR3 coding DNA: TGTGCCAGCAGCGGAGACCGCACAGATACGCAGTATTTT. Its translation: CASSGDRTDTQYF.

The gene calls are TRBV7-9 and TRBJ2-7; no definite D call. With 1 base removed from V and 0 bases from J, the gap between germline ends came to 16 bases. Germline-derived CDR1 and CDR2 are SEHNR and FQNEAQ (reference sequence). The CDR3 is made up of 17 amino acids. In DNA, the CDR3 is TGTGCCAGCAGCTTAGTGTTTAAGCGCGCCAGCTCCTACGAGCAGTACTTC. Translation: CASSLVFKRASSYEQYF. Complete variable domain (other parts from reference TRBV7-9 and TRBJ2-7): DTGVSQNPRHKITKRGQNVTFRCDPISEHNRLYWYRQTLGQGPEFLTYFQNEAQLEKSRLLSDRFSAERPKGSFSTLEIQRTEQGDSAMYLCASSLVFKRASSYEQYFGPGTRLTVT.

V gene TRBV6-1 combines with J gene TRBJ2-7, with D unresolved. Trimming took 6 bases from V and 0 from J, leaving 12 bases between them. CDR3 length: 14 amino acids. Germline CDR1 is MNHNS and CDR2 is SASEGT. For the CDR3, the DNA is TGTGCCAGCAGCCCCACAGTCAACTCCTACGAGCAGTACTTC. This sequence encodes CASSPTVNSYEQYF.

This clonotype has a handful of counts. This sequence joins TRBV2 and TRBJ2-1; D may be TRBD2 (6 bases). Trimming left V 7 bases short and J 12 bases short, with 16 bases between. There are 12 residues in the CDR3. In germline, CDR1 is SNHLY, CDR2 FYNNEI. The DNA of the CDR3 is TGTGCCAGCAACCGGGAGTGGGACGTGCAGTTCTTC. Translating gives CASNREWDVQFF.

The rearrangement links TRBV24-1 to TRBJ1-2; D gene uncertain. Germline CDR1 and CDR2: KGHDR and SFDVKD. Trimming left V 12 bases short and J 8 bases short, with 12 bases between. The CDR3 covers 10 residues. The CDR3 protein is CAAARTGYTF. DNA for the CDR3: TGTGCCGCCGCCCGCACGGGCTACACCTTC.

This clonotype was seen more than once but under ten times. This chain links TRBV5-1 with TRBJ2-1, with TRBD1 identical over 7 bases. The CDR3 length is 14 residues. Losses at the gene ends were 0 bases for V and 11 bases for J; bases not matched to a gene: 8. Looked up from germline, CDR1 is SGHRS and CDR2 is YFSETQ. The CDR3 region is CASSLDTTGRQQFF. CDR3 nucleotides: TGCGCCAGCAGCTTGGACACGACAGGGCGACAGCAGTTCTTC.

This clonotype was seen a few times. The chain is built from TRBV15 and TRBJ2-5; 8 positions agree with TRBD1. Trimming cost V 5 bases and J 13 bases; bases outside gene matches: 9. The CDR3 length is 12 residues. Germline values: CDR1 LNHNV, CDR2 YYDKDF (reference sequence). CDR3 sequence (DNA): TGTGCCACCAGCTCGACAGGGGATGTGGCGTACTTC. Translated, it gives CATSSTGDVAYF. Using reference TRBV15 and TRBJ2-5 for the parts outside the CDR3, the full variable domain is DAMVIQNPRYQVTQFGKPVTLSCSQTLNHNVMYWYQQKSSQAPKLLFHYYDKDFNNEADTPDNFQSRRPNTSFCFLDIRSPGLGDTAMYLCATSSTGDVAYFGPGTRLLVL.

The CDR3 bases are TGCGCCAGCAGCTCCCAGTCCGGGCTAGCCAAAAACATTCAGTACTTC. Its translation: CASSSQSGLAKNIQYF. The rearrangement uses TRBV5-1 and TRBJ2-4, with D unresolved. Germline CDR1 reads SGHRS; CDR2 reads YFSETQ. V lost 3 bases, J lost 0 bases, and 13 bases lay in between. This CDR3 has 16 amino acids.

The chain recombines TRBV21-1 with TRBJ2-5; the tabulated D call, TRBD1, remains unverified against the DNA. TRBV21-1 is a pseudogene segment. This CDR3 spans 16 amino acids. CDR3 region: CASSKGAGLGEETQYF. CDR3 sequence (DNA): TGTGCCAGCAGCAAAGGGGCTGGACTGGGGGAAGAGACCCAGTACTTC.

This clonotype was observed a few times. The chain uses TRBV12-3 or TRBV12-4 and TRBJ2-3, with unresolved D. Trimming removed 7 bases at V and 0 bases at J, with 11 bases between. The CDR3 sequence is 14 residues long. The CDR3 reads CASMKQFSTDTQYF. DNA for the CDR3: TGTGCCAGCATGAAACAGTTTAGCACAGATACGCAGTATTTT.